The source of this T cell receptor (beta chain) is a study of shared clonotypes between healthy human individuals. Study summary: CD8 memory received one plate per donor, CD8 naive two, CD4 memory three and CD4 naive three.

Naive CD8 populations comprised CD45RO-negative cells positively selected for CCR7, excluding terminally differentiated effector memory CD45RA+ cells. The study enrolled healthy HIV-negative adults without recent acute infections or vaccinations as donors. Sorted-subset replicate PCR reactions were performed with approximately 0.2 ug DNA, corresponding to some 32,000 T cell genomes. Profiling relied on immunoSEQ multiplex PCR, and the TCRdb table lists in-frame clones only, not all of them. The repertoire has under 2,000,000 clones, about 95% of them found once; the top ten carry less than 1.5%. The sequenced sample was naive CD8+ T cells sorted from blood. The origin of this receptor is a man between 18 and 29 years old in good health.

The CDR3: CASSPRLAGDRTNEQFF. The CDR3, as DNA: TGCGCCAGCAGCCCCCGACTAGCGGGAGATAGAACGAATGAGCAGTTCTTC. The chain is built from TRBV4-3 and TRBJ2-1, with 12 bases that match TRBD2. CDR3 length: 17 residues. Trimming took 4 bases from V and 7 from J; bases not matched to a gene: 11. In germline, CDR1 is LGHNA, CDR2 YSLEER.